This TCR beta chain was recorded in a study of blood T cells in healthy people across ages. Study details: Capture via template switching afforded approximately one barcoded beta molecule per two T cells. Broader study findings: TCR beta diversity per million T cells fell roughly linearly with age.

This clonotype appeared a few times. Its antigen is still unknown. A second PCR of 7 to 11 cycles used a sample-barcoded 5' primer and a J-beta primer mix. Every cDNA molecule bore a tag from a template-switch adaptor containing 12 random nucleotides. Any given sample supplied a minimum of 2.5 million CDR3-containing paired-end reads. TCRdb reanalysed the 5' RACE reads using MiXCR and keeps one entry per CDR3 protein. The sample records fewer than 2 million distinct CDR3 sequences, about two fifths being singletons. The sequence was obtained from a human donor in good health. The sample consisted of blood.

The CDR3 spells CATDRQGYYNEQFF. DNA for the CDR3: TGTGCCACCGATAGACAGGGGTACTACAATGAGCAGTTCTTC. This chain connects TRBV28 to TRBJ2-1; 8 positions match TRBD1. The length of the CDR3 is 14 residues. Germline CDR1 is MDHEN and CDR2 is SYDVKM. The J segment lost 3 bases and the V segment lost 10 bases, leaving 8 bases of the junction unmatched.